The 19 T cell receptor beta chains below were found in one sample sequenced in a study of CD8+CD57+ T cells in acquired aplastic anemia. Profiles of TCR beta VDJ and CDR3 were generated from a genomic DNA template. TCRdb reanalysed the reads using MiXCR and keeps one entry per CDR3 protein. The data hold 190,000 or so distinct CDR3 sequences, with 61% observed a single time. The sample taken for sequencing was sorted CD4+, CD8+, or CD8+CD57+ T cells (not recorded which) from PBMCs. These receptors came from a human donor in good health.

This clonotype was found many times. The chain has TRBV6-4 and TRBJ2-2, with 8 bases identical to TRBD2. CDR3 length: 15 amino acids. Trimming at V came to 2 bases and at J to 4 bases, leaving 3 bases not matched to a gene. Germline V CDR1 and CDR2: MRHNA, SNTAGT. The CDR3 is CASSDGLATTGELFF. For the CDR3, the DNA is TGTGCCAGCAGTGACGGACTAGCAACCACCGGGGAGCTGTTTTTT.

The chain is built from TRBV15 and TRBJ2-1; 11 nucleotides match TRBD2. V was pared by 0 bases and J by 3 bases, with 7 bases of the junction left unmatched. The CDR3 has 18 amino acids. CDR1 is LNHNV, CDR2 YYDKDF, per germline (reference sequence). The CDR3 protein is CATSRDQTSGGLYNEQFF. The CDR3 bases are TGTGCCACCAGCAGAGATCAAACTAGCGGGGGCCTCTACAATGAGCAGTTCTTC.

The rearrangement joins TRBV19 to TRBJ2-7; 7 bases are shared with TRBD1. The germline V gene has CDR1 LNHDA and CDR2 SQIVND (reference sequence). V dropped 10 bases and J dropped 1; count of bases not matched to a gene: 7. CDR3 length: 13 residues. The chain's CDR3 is CATRTGTSYEQYF. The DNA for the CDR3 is TGTGCCACTCGGACAGGAACATCCTACGAGCAGTACTTC.

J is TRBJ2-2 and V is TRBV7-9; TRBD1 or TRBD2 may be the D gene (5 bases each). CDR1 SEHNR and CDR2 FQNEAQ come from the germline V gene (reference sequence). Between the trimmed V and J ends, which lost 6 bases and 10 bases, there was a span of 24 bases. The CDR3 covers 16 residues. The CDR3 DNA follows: TGTGCCAGCAGTCCTCCCACAGGACCCCGACTATTGGAGCTGTTTTTT. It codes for CASSPPTGPRLLELFF. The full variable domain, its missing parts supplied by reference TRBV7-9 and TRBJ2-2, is DTGVSQNPRHKITKRGQNVTFRCDPISEHNRLYWYRQTLGQGPEFLTYFQNEAQLEKSRLLSDRFSAERPKGSFSTLEIQRTEQGDSAMYLCASSPPTGPRLLELFFGEGSRLTVL.

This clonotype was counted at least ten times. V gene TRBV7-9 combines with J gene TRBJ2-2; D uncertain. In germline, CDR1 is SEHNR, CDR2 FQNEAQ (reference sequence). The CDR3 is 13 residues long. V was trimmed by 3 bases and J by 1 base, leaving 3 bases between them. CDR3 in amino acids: CASSLGNTGELFF. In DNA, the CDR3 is TGTGCCAGCAGCTTGGGGAACACCGGGGAGCTGTTTTTT.

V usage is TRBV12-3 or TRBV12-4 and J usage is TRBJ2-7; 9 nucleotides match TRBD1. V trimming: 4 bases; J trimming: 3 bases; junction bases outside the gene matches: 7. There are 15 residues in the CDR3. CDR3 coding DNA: TGTGCCAGCAGTTCCCGGGACAGGGCGATCTACGAGCAGTACTTC. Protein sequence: CASSSRDRAIYEQYF.

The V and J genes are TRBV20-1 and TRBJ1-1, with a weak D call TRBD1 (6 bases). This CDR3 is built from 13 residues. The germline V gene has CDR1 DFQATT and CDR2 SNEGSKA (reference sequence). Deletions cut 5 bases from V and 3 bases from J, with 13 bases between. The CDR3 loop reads CSAPGHGDTEAFF. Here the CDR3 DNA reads TGCAGTGCTCCGGGACATGGGGACACTGAAGCTTTCTTT.

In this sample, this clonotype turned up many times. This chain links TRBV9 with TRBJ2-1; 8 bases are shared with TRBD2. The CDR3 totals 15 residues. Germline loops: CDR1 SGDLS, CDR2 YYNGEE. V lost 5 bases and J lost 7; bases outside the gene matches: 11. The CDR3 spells CASSPGGGAGNEQFF. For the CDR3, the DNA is TGTGCCAGCAGTCCCGGGGGGGGGGCCGGTAATGAGCAGTTCTTC.

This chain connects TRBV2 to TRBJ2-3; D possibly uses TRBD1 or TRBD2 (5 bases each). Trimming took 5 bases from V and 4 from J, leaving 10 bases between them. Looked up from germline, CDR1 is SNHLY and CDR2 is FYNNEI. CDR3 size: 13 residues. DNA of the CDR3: TGTGCCAGCAGTTACGGGGACGCAGATACGCAGTATTTT. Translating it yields CASSYGDADTQYF.

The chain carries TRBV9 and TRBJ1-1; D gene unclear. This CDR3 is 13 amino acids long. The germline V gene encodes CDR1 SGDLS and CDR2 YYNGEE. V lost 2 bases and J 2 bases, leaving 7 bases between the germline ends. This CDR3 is CASSVESNTEAFF. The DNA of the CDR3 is TGTGCCAGCAGCGTGGAGAGTAACACTGAAGCTTTCTTT.

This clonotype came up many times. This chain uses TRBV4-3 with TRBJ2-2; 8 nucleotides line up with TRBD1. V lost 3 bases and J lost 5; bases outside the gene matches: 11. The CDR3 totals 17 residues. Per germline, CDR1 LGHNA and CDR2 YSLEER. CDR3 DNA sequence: TGCGCCAGCAGCCAGACCCGGTCGACAGGGGTAACCGGGGAGCTGTTTTTT. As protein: CASSQTRSTGVTGELFF.

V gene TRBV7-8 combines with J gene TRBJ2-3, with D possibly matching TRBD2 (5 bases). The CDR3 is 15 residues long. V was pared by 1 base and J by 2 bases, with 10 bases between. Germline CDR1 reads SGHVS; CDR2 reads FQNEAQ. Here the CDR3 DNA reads TGTGCCAGCAGCTTAGACGGCGGGTTCACAGATACGCAGTATTTT. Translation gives CASSLDGGFTDTQYF.

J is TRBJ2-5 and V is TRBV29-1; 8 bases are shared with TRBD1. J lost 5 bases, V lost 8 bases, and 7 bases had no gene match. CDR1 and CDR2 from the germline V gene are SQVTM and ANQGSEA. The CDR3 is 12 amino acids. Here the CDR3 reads CSLGQGGETQYF. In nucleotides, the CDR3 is TGCAGCTTAGGACAGGGCGGGGAGACCCAGTACTTC. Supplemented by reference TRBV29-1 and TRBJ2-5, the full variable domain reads SAVISQKPSRDICQRGTSLTIQCQVDSQVTMMFWYRQQPGQSLTLIATANQGSEATYESGFVIDKFPISRPNLTFSTLTVSNMSPEDSSIYLCSLGQGGETQYFGPGTRLLVL.

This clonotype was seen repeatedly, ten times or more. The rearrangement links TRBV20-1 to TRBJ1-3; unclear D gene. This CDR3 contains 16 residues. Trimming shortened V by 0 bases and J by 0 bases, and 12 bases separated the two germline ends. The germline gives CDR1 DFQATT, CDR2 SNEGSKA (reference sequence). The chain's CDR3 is CSARDFGDYSGNTIYF. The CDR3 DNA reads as TGCAGTGCTAGAGATTTTGGGGATTACTCTGGAAACACCATATATTTT.

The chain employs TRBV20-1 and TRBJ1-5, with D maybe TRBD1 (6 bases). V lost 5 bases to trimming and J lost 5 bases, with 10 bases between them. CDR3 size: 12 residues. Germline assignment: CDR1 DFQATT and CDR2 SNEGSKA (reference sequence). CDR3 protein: CSAGEGDQPQHF. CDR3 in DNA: TGCAGTGCTGGGGAGGGGGATCAGCCCCAGCATTTT.

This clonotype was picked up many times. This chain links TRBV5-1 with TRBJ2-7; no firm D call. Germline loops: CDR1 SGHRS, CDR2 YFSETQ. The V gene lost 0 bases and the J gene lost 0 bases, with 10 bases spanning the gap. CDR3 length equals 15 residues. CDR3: CASSLVDQTSYEQYF. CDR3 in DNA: TGCGCCAGCAGCTTGGTTGACCAAACCTCCTACGAGCAGTACTTC.

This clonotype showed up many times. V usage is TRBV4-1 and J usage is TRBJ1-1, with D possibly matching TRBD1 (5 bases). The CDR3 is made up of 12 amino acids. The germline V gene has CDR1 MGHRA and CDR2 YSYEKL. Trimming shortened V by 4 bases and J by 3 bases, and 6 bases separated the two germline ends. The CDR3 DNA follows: TGCGCCAGCAGCCGGGGGGACACTGAAGCTTTCTTT. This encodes CASSRGDTEAFF.

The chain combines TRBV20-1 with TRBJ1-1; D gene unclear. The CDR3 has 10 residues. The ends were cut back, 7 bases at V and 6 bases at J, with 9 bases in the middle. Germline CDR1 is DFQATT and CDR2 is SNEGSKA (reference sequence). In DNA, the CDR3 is TGCAGTGGGGGAAACCCTGAAGCTTTCTTT. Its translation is CSGGNPEAFF.

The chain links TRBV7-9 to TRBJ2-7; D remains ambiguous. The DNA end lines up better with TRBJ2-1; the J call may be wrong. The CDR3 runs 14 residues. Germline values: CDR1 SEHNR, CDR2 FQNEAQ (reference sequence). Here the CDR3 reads CASSLYLGYNEQFF. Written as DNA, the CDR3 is TGTGCCAGCAGCCTCTATCTCGGTTACAATGAGCAGTTCTTC.